Each of the 28 T cell receptor beta chains below was sequenced from the same sample in a study of blood T cell repertoires in COVID-19. The method was immunoSEQ multiplex PCR; TCRdb's version includes in-frame clones alone and lacks a portion of them. In the table there are approximately 180,000 clones, 81% of which are singletons. The sequencing input was peripheral blood. All receptors come from a woman older than 75 with COVID-19, enrolled during active disease.

The chain joins TRBV28 to TRBJ1-2; 9 bases match TRBD1. Germline trimming cut 6 bases from V and 4 bases from J; bases unmatched to any gene: 3. CDR1 is MDHEN, CDR2 SYDVKM, per germline. The CDR3 spans 13 residues. DNA for the CDR3: TGTGCCAGCAGGGGGGACAGGGCCTATGGCTACACCTTC. Its protein is CASRGDRAYGYTF.

The J gene is TRBJ1-2, the V gene TRBV6-6; no firm D call. V was cut by 5 bases and J by 2 bases, with 9 bases left in between. Germline lookup yields CDR1 MNHNY and CDR2 SVGAGI (reference sequence). The CDR3 length is 13 residues. This CDR3 reads CASSPSGNYGYTF. CDR3 in DNA: TGTGCCAGCAGTCCTTCGGGGAACTATGGCTACACCTTC.

This clone was observed a single time. This chain links TRBV6-5 with TRBJ2-5, with 7 nucleotides matching TRBD1. Germline V gives CDR1 MNHEY, CDR2 SVGAGI. Germline trimming cut 6 bases from V and 2 bases from J; bases unmatched to any gene: 6. The CDR3 contains 14 residues. The CDR3 is CASRTGQLQETQYF. In DNA form, the CDR3 reads TGTGCCAGCAGGACGGGACAGTTACAAGAGACCCAGTACTTC.

V and J are TRBV11-2 and TRBJ1-1, with D tentatively TRBD1 (5 bases). Deletions cut 3 bases from V and 5 bases from J, with 16 bases between. This CDR3 is 15 amino acids long. The germline V gene has CDR1 SGHAT and CDR2 FQNNGV. The CDR3 DNA reads TGTGCCAGCAGCTTTTCTCCATGGGGGGGGACTGAAGCTTTCTTT. It is translated as CASSFSPWGGTEAFF.

The chain joins TRBV5-1 to TRBJ2-5; no definite D call. CDR1 and CDR2 from the germline V gene are SGHRS and YFSETQ. The CDR3 length is 13 residues. Trimming took 5 bases from V and 5 from J, leaving 13 bases between them. In DNA form, the CDR3 reads TGCGCCAGCAGGAGTAGTCCGGTGGAGACCCAGTACTTC. It specifies CASRSSPVETQYF.

The chain recombines TRBV7-2 with TRBJ1-2; no firm D call. Per the germline V gene, CDR1 is SGHTA and CDR2 is FQGNSA. The V gene lost 4 bases and the J gene lost 5 bases, with 11 bases spanning the gap. The CDR3 has 13 residues. The CDR3: CASSSGRGYGYTF. In DNA form, the CDR3 reads TGTGCCAGCAGCTCAGGTCGGGGATATGGCTACACCTTC.

The chain carries TRBV19 and TRBJ1-5; TRBD1 agrees at 8 bases. The CDR3 runs 15 residues. Germline lookup yields CDR1 LNHDA and CDR2 SQIVND (reference sequence). The V gene end was trimmed by 6 bases and the J gene end by 5 bases; junction bases not matched to a gene: 9. The CDR3 is CASSTQGARHQPQHF. The CDR3 DNA follows: TGTGCCAGTAGCACCCAGGGGGCCCGGCATCAGCCCCAGCATTTT.

The V and J genes are TRBV20-1 and TRBJ1-2; D is perhaps TRBD1 (6 bases). Trimming took off 3 bases at V and 0 bases at J, with 17 bases between the two ends. The CDR3 is 16 amino acids. Germline V CDR1 and CDR2: DFQATT, SNEGSKA (reference sequence). This CDR3 is CSASSPGEWSNYGYTF. The CDR3 nucleotides read TGCAGTGCTAGTTCCCCAGGGGAATGGTCTAACTATGGCTACACCTTC.

The chain employs TRBV27 and TRBJ2-2; D is undetermined. Germline assignment: CDR1 MNHEY and CDR2 SMNVEV (reference sequence). Trimming took 2 bases from V and 2 from J, leaving 6 bases between them. This CDR3 contains 14 residues. CDR3 loop: CASSLRVNTGELFF. In DNA, the CDR3 is TGTGCCAGCAGTTTACGGGTTAACACCGGGGAGCTGTTTTTT.

The rearrangement joins TRBV21-1 to TRBJ2-3; the D call of TRBD1 is as the table states it, not checked on the DNA. TRBV21-1 corresponds to a pseudogene. This CDR3 is built from 16 residues. CDR3 nucleotides: TGTGCCAGCAGCACGACCATCGGACAGGGCACAGATACGCAGTATTTT. This codes for CASSTTIGQGTDTQYF.

This clone was recorded a few times. This sequence joins TRBV13 and TRBJ2-7; D gene uncertain. Germline loops: CDR1 PRHDT, CDR2 FYEKMQ (reference sequence). CDR3 length: 13 amino acids. Trimming pared 5 bases from V and 0 bases from J, leaving 8 bases between. CDR3: CASSGLSSYEQYF. CDR3 bases: TGTGCCAGCAGCGGCCTCAGCTCCTACGAGCAGTACTTC.

V usage is TRBV12-5 and J usage is TRBJ1-1; TRBD1 agrees at 7 bases. Germline-derived CDR1 and CDR2 are LGHNT and FRNRAP. The ends lost 6 bases at V and 8 bases at J; junction bases unmatched: 3. The CDR3 has 11 amino acids. CDR3 in amino acids: CASGRTGEAFF. In DNA, the CDR3 is TGTGCTAGTGGGCGGACAGGCGAAGCTTTCTTT.

The CDR3 loop is CASSDRTGGGQPQHF. The DNA for the CDR3 is TGTGCCAGCAGTGACAGGACAGGGGGCGGTCAGCCCCAGCATTTT. The chain recombines TRBV2 with TRBJ1-5; TRBD1 matches at 11 bases. This CDR3 comprises 15 residues. In germline, CDR1 is SNHLY, CDR2 FYNNEI. Losses at the gene ends were 3 bases for V and 6 bases for J; bases not matched to a gene: 4.

This chain connects TRBV5-1 to TRBJ1-2, with 12 bases lining up with TRBD1. Germline V gives CDR1 SGHRS, CDR2 YFSETQ. This CDR3 is 14 amino acids long. The ends lost 3 bases at V and 7 bases at J; junction bases unmatched: 4. This CDR3 reads CASSSGTGGFGYTF. CDR3 DNA: TGCGCCAGCAGCTCCGGGACAGGGGGCTTTGGCTACACCTTC.

This clone was seen a handful of times. The chain combines TRBV5-4 with TRBJ2-5; 8 nucleotides align to TRBD1. Germline lookup yields CDR1 SGHNT and CDR2 YYREEE (reference sequence). CDR3 length: 14 residues. With 3 bases clipped from V and 2 bases from J, the junction kept 3 bases outside the gene matches. Written as DNA, the CDR3 is TGTGCCAGCAGCTCGACAGGGGTTCAAGAGACCCAGTACTTC. Its translation is CASSSTGVQETQYF. Variable domain in full (rest from reference TRBV5-4 and TRBJ2-5): ETGVTQSPTHLIKTRGQQVTLRCSSQSGHNTVSWYQQALGQGPQFIFQYYREEENGRGNFPPRFSGLQFPNYSSELNVNALELDDSALYLCASSSTGVQETQYFGPGTRLLVL.

This clone was counted once. V usage is TRBV5-4 and J usage is TRBJ2-2; TRBD2 might be the D (6 bases). Germline loops: CDR1 SGHNT, CDR2 YYREEE (reference sequence). The CDR3 runs to 12 residues. Deletions cut 4 bases from V and 5 bases from J, with 6 bases between. DNA for the CDR3: TGTGCCAGCAGCCGGGGGACCGGGGAGCTGTTTTTT. Its protein product is CASSRGTGELFF.

This clone was seen once. The chain employs TRBV19 and TRBJ1-4, with a possible D match to TRBD1 (5 bases). This CDR3 comprises 14 residues. V was shortened by 7 bases and J by 4 bases, with 13 bases between the two germline ends. CDR1 and CDR2 (germline): LNHDA, SQIVND (reference sequence). The chain's CDR3 is CASTHQGFNEKLFF. As DNA, the CDR3 is TGTGCCAGTACCCACCAGGGTTTTAATGAAAAACTGTTTTTT. Filled out from reference TRBV19 and TRBJ1-4, the complete variable domain reads DGGITQSPKYLFRKEGQNVTLSCEQNLNHDAMYWYRQDPGQGLRLIYYSQIVNDFQKGDIAEGYSVSREKKESFPLTVTSAQKNPTAFYLCASTHQGFNEKLFFGSGTQLSVL.

This clone was picked up a small number of times. This sequence joins TRBV21-1 and TRBJ1-3; the table's D gene call, TRBD1, was not cross checked with the DNA. TRBV21-1 is labeled a pseudogene. CDR3 length: 17 residues. Here the CDR3 reads CASSKEQAPSSGNTIYF. DNA of the CDR3: TGTGCCAGCAGCAAAGAACAGGCCCCCAGCTCTGGAAACACCATATATTTT.

The chain carries TRBV5-1 and TRBJ1-3; 7 bases match TRBD1. Germline V gene lookup returns CDR1 SGHRS and CDR2 YFSETQ. This CDR3 comprises 13 residues. V lost 3 bases and J lost 5; bases outside the gene matches: 2. The CDR3 nucleotides read TGCGCCAGCAGCTGGGACAGCCGAAACACCATATATTTT. Translation: CASSWDSRNTIYF.

The chain carries TRBV4-1 and TRBJ2-1; D uncertain. This CDR3 contains 13 residues. V dropped 3 bases and J dropped 3 bases, with 6 bases sitting between them. From germline, CDR1 is MGHRA and CDR2 YSYEKL. This CDR3 reads CASSQESYNEQFF. In nucleotides, the CDR3 is TGCGCCAGCAGCCAGGAGAGCTACAATGAGCAGTTCTTC.

The rearrangement joins TRBV10-2 to TRBJ1-6; 8 bases agree with TRBD1. The CDR3 runs 17 residues. Per germline, CDR1 WSHSY and CDR2 SAAADI. V trimming: 8 bases; J trimming: 0 bases; junction bases outside the gene matches: 9. The CDR3 loop is CASLGTGGSSYNSPLHF. The CDR3 region has the DNA TGCGCCAGCCTCGGGACAGGTGGAAGCTCCTATAATTCACCCCTCCACTTT.

This clone was recorded once. The chain couples TRBV7-3 to TRBJ1-6; unclear D gene. Germline values: CDR1 SGHTA, CDR2 FQGTGA. The CDR3 is 13 residues long. Trimming left V 1 base short and J 10 bases short, with 8 bases between. CDR3 sequence reads: CASSLRESSPLHF. CDR3 nucleotides: TGTGCCAGCAGCTTAAGGGAGAGCTCACCCCTCCACTTT.

This chain links TRBV5-1 with TRBJ1-1; 10 bases match TRBD1. Trimming removed 4 bases from V and 1 base from J; junction bases left unmatched: 7. The CDR3 is 16 residues long. Germline values: CDR1 SGHRS, CDR2 YFSETQ. In DNA, the CDR3 is TGCGCCAGCAGCCGGCAGACAGGGGGCGCGAACACTGAAGCTTTCTTT. It specifies CASSRQTGGANTEAFF.

J is TRBJ1-2 and V is TRBV5-4; unclear D gene. Germline lookup yields CDR1 SGHNT and CDR2 YYREEE (reference sequence). The length of the CDR3 is 13 residues. Trimming removed 1 base from V and 3 bases from J, with 7 bases in between. As DNA, the CDR3 is TGTGCCAGCAGCTTGTGGGGAGACTATGGCTACACCTTC. This sequence encodes CASSLWGDYGYTF.

V is TRBV6-1 and J is TRBJ1-3, with D hard to call. Germline assignment: CDR1 MNHNS and CDR2 SASEGT. The CDR3 contains 17 residues. V was cut by 2 bases and J by 4 bases, with 18 bases left in between. The CDR3 protein is CASSERRDVGRGNTIYF. CDR3 in DNA: TGTGCCAGCAGTGAAAGGCGTGATGTGGGGAGAGGAAACACCATATATTTT.

The chain uses TRBV10-3 and TRBJ1-2; 8 nucleotides match TRBD1. Germline-derived CDR1 and CDR2 are ENHRY and SYGVKD. The J segment lost 3 bases and the V segment lost 3 bases, leaving 9 bases of the junction unmatched. The CDR3 totals 16 residues. CDR3 in DNA: TGTGCCATCAGTGAAACTCCGACAGGGGTGGACTATGGCTACACCTTC. Translation: CAISETPTGVDYGYTF.

The chain employs TRBV7-9 and TRBJ2-3; D perhaps matches TRBD2 (6 bases). The germline V gene has CDR1 SEHNR and CDR2 FQNEAQ (reference sequence). The ends were cut back, 4 bases at V and 2 bases at J, with 13 bases in the middle. The CDR3 extends over 15 amino acids. CDR3 DNA: TGTGCCAGCAGCTATGCGGGAAGGGTCACAGATACGCAGTATTTT. This gives the protein CASSYAGRVTDTQYF.

This chain joins TRBV29-1 and TRBJ1-1; D is perhaps TRBD1 (6 bases). V gave up 0 bases and J gave up 6 bases, with 14 bases separating them. The CDR3 sequence is 14 residues long. CDR1 SQVTM and CDR2 ANQGSEA come from the germline V gene. In DNA form, the CDR3 reads TGCAGCGTTGAAGATCTGGGGGCCGGGGCTGAAGCTTTCTTT. Translated, it gives CSVEDLGAGAEAFF.